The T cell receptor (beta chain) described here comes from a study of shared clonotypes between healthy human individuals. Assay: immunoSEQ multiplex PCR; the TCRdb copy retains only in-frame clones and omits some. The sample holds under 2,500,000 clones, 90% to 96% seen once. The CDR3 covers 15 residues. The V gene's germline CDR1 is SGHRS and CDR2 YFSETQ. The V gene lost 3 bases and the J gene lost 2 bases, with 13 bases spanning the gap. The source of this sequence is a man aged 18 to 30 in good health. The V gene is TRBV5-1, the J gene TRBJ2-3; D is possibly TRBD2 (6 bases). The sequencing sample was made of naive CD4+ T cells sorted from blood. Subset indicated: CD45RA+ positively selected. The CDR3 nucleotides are TGCGCCAGCAGCTCGGGACTTCTCCTCACAGATACGCAGTATTTT. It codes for CASSSGLLLTDTQYF.